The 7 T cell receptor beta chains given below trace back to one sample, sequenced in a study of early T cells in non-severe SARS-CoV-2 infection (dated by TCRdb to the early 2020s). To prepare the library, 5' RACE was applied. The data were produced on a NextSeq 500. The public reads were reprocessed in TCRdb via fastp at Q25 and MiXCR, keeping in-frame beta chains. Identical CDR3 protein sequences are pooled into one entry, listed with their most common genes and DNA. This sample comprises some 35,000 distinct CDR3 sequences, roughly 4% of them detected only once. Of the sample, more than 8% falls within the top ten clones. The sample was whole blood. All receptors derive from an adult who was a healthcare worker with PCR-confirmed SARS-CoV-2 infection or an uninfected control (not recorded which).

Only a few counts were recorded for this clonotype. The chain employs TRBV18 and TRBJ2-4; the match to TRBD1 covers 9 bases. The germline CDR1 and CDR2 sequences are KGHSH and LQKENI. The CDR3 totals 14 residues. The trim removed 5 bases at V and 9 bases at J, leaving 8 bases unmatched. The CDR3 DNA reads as TGTGCCAGCTCAGGGCCGGGACAGGGCGGCATTCAGTACTTC. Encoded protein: CASSGPGQGGIQYF.

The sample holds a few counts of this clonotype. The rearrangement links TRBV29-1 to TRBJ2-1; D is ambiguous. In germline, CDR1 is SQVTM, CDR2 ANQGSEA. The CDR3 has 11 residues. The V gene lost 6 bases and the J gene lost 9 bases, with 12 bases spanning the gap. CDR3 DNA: TGCAGCGTAGAACCTATAATTGAGCAGTTCTTC. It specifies CSVEPIIEQFF.

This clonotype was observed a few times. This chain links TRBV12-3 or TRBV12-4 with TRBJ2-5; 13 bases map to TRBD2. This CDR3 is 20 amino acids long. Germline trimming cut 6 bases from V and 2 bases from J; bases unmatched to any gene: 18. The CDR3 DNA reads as TGTGCCAGCAGCCTTACTGGGGGACTAGCGGGAATTTTCGTACAAGAGACCCAGTACTTC. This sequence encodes CASSLTGGLAGIFVQETQYF.

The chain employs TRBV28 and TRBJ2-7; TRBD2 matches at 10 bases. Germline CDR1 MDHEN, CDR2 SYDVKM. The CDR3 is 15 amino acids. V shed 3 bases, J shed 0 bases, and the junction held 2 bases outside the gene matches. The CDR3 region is CASSFQREGSYEQYF. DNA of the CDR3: TGTGCCAGCAGTTTTCAGCGGGAGGGCTCCTACGAGCAGTACTTC.

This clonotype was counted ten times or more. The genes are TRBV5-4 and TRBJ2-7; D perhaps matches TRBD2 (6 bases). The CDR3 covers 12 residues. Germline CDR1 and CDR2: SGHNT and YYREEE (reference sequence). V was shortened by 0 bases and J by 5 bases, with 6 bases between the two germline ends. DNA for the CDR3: TGTGCCAGCAGCTTGGGGGGGGACGAGCAGTACTTC. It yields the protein CASSLGGDEQYF. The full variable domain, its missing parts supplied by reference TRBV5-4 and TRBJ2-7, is ETGVTQSPTHLIKTRGQQVTLRCSSQSGHNTVSWYQQALGQGPQFIFQYYREEENGRGNFPPRFSGLQFPNYSSELNVNALELDDSALYLCASSLGGDEQYFGPGTRLTVT.

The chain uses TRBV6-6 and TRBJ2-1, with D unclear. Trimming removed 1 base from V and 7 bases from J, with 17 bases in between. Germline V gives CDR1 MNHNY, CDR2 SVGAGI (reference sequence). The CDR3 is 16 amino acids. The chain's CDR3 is CASSYFIASGGNEQFF. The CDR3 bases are TGTGCCAGCAGTTACTTCATAGCCTCCGGTGGAAATGAGCAGTTCTTC.

This CDR3 is CASSRFSSGNTGELFF. CDR3 DNA: TGTGCCAGCAGCCGGTTTAGTAGCGGGAACACCGGGGAGCTGTTTTTT. This sequence joins TRBV13 and TRBJ2-2; D is possibly TRBD2 (6 bases). The V end was cut by 5 bases, the J end by 1 base, with 14 bases between. The germline V gene encodes CDR1 PRHDT and CDR2 FYEKMQ (reference sequence). The length of the CDR3 is 16 residues.